These T cell receptor beta chains were read from a single sample in a study of vaccination effects on CD4 cells after COVID-19. These receptors' targets are unknown. The table came from immunoSEQ multiplex PCR; TCRdb's copy has only in-frame clones and leaves some out. Of some 30,000 clones in the sample, 80% to 90% were seen once. The sequences come from CD4+ T cells from PBMCs cultured with HCoV-NL63 spike peptides, collected after COVID-19 vaccination. These receptors were obtained from a human donor who received a COVID-19 vaccine. Some clones in this sample may be carry-over from other donors' samples. CDR3s include the opening cysteine and the closing phenylalanine or tryptophan. A D gene is named only where the DNA matches it firmly. The size field is filled for only some rows; it gives once, few, many or a size class.

j_call	cdr3_length	d_call	clone_size	v_call	cdr3_aa	cdr3_nt
TRBJ1-3	14	NA	NA	TRBV28	CASNTGYSGNTIYF	TGTGCCAGCAATACAGGGTACTCTGGAAACACCATATATTTT
TRBJ2-2	14	NA	NA	TRBV6-5	CASSYSPVRGELFF	TGTGCCAGCAGTTACTCCCCAGTGCGGGGGGAGCTGTTTTTT
TRBJ2-1	13	NA	once	TRBV7-3	CASSLSSRNEQFF	TGTGCCAGCAGCCTATCTAGCAGAAATGAGCAGTTCTTC
TRBJ1-2	15	NA	once	TRBV5-4	CASSRGGAEYYGYTF	TGTGCCAGCAGCCGAGGGGGAGCAGAATACTATGGCTACACCTTC
TRBJ1-4	15	TRBD1	NA	TRBV6-5	CASSYRQGGEEKLFF	TGTGCCAGCAGTTATAGACAGGGTGGAGAGGAAAAACTGTTTTTT
TRBJ2-4	17	NA	NA	TRBV19	CASSIGFRGDLVNIQYF	TGTGCCAGTAGTATAGGGTTTCGAGGGGACCTCGTAAACATTCAGTACTTC
TRBJ2-3	19	TRBD2	few	TRBV5-8	CASPSFPGLAGPSTDTQYF	TGTGCCAGTCCTTCTTTTCCGGGACTAGCGGGGCCTAGCACAGATACGCAGTATTTT
TRBJ1-1	15	NA	NA	TRBV19	CASGVLGARGTEAFF	TGTGCCAGCGGGGTACTGGGGGCGAGAGGCACTGAAGCTTTCTTT
TRBJ1-1	13	NA	NA	TRBV7-9	CASSLMQNTEAFF	TGTGCCAGCAGCTTAATGCAGAACACTGAAGCTTTCTTT
TRBJ1-2	13	NA	NA	TRBV12-5	CASGLNLGPGYTF	TGTGCTAGTGGTCTTAATCTAGGGCCCGGCTACACCTTC
TRBJ2-2	15	NA	NA	TRBV6-6	CASSYDRGAIGELFF	TGTGCCAGCAGTTACGATCGCGGTGCGATTGGGGAGCTGTTTTTT
TRBJ2-3	17	TRBD2	once	TRBV29-1	CSVEGARGASSTDTQYF	TGCAGCGTTGAAGGGGCGCGGGGGGCCTCTAGCACAGATACGCAGTATTTT
TRBJ1-2	12	NA	NA	TRBV29-1	CSVENRRDGYTF	TGCAGCGTTGAAAACAGGCGGGATGGCTACACCTTC
TRBJ2-5	15	NA	NA	TRBV6-6	CASSQSRQAQETQYF	TGTGCCAGCAGTCAATCCCGACAGGCACAAGAGACCCAGTACTTC
TRBJ1-2	13	NA	few	TRBV5-1	CASSLGQSYGYTF	TGCGCCAGCAGCTTGGGACAGAGCTATGGCTACACCTTC
TRBJ2-2	15	NA	few	TRBV7-7	CASSLATGDTGELFF	TGTGCCAGCAGCCTAGCGACCGGGGACACCGGGGAGCTGTTTTTT
TRBJ2-3	15	TRBD2	NA	TRBV5-1	CASSLGSAGVDTQYF	TGCGCCAGCAGCTTGGGATCAGCGGGGGTAGATACGCAGTATTTT
TRBJ1-2	13	NA	few	TRBV24-1	CATSDLDTHGYTF	TGTGCCACCAGTGACCTGGACACGCATGGCTACACCTTC
TRBJ2-5	15	TRBD1	once	TRBV4-3	CASSLERQGWETQYF	TGCGCCAGCAGCCTCGAACGACAGGGTTGGGAGACCCAGTACTTC
TRBJ1-2	10	NA	NA	TRBV29-1	CSVDAYGYTF	TGCAGCGTTGACGCCTATGGCTACACCTTC
TRBJ1-5	15	TRBD1	NA	TRBV5-1	CASSLGQGGAQPQHF	TGCGCCAGCAGCTTGGGACAGGGTGGGGCTCAGCCCCAGCATTTT
TRBJ1-2	13	NA	NA	TRBV18	CASSPDGNYGYTF	TGTGCCAGCTCACCGGACGGGAACTATGGCTACACCTTC
TRBJ1-1	15	NA	NA	TRBV3-1/TRBV3-2	CASSQDLSAPRGAFF	TGTGCCAGCAGCCAAGATCTGTCCGCACCAAGGGGAGCTTTCTTT
TRBJ1-2	12	NA	NA	TRBV30	CAWSVAGDGYTF	TGTGCCTGGAGTGTAGCGGGGGATGGCTACACCTTC
TRBJ2-2	16	TRBD1	NA	TRBV24-1	CATSDDRAPNTGELFF	TGTGCCACCAGTGATGACAGGGCCCCGAACACCGGGGAGCTGTTTTTT
TRBJ1-1	15	NA	NA	TRBV5-5	CASSLGTPRGTEAFF	TGTGCCAGCAGCTTGGGGACTCCCAGGGGCACTGAAGCTTTCTTT
TRBJ2-5	13	TRBD1	NA	TRBV3-1/TRBV3-2	CASSKGQGVTQYF	TGTGCCAGCAGTAAGGGACAGGGAGTGACCCAGTACTTC
TRBJ2-3	13	NA	NA	TRBV14	CASSQDSTDTQYF	TGTGCCAGCAGCCAGGACAGCACAGATACGCAGTATTTT
TRBJ2-1	14	TRBD1	NA	TRBV9	CASSSWTGTNEQFF	TGTGCCAGCAGCTCTTGGACAGGGACCAATGAGCAGTTCTTC
TRBJ2-3	17	TRBD2	NA	TRBV5-8	CASSLWTSGGASDTQYF	TGTGCCAGCAGCTTGTGGACTAGCGGGGGGGCCTCAGATACGCAGTATTTT
TRBJ1-3	15	TRBD1	NA	TRBV7-8	CASSPQGGSGNTIYF	TGTGCCAGCAGCCCCCAGGGGGGGTCTGGAAACACCATATATTTT
TRBJ2-3	17	TRBD2	NA	TRBV20-1	CSASLSGLAGGGDTQYF	TGCAGTGCTAGTTTATCCGGTCTAGCGGGGGGGGGAGATACGCAGTATTTT
TRBJ2-1	14	NA	NA	TRBV5-1	CASSRDSSYNEQFF	TGCGCCAGCAGTCGGGACTCTTCCTACAATGAGCAGTTCTTC